Presented here are 6 T cell receptor beta chains from one specimen sequenced in a study of cytomegalovirus exposure and HLA in healthy donors. The PCR employed 60 Vbeta primers together with 13 Jbeta primers. The method was immunoSEQ multiplex PCR; TCRdb's version includes in-frame clones alone and lacks a portion of them. The sample has 45,000 to 65,000 clones; 77% are singletons. Sequenced input: PBMCs. The receptors derive from a woman in her thirties or forties in good health and CMV-seropositive.

The V gene is TRBV9, the J gene TRBJ2-7, with TRBD1 matching over 7 bases. With 2 bases clipped from V and 1 base from J, the junction kept 6 bases outside the gene matches. The CDR3 totals 15 residues. Germline V CDR1 and CDR2: SGDLS, YYNGEE. DNA for the CDR3: TGTGCCAGCAGCGTCAGTTCGGGACAGTCCTACGAGCAGTACTTC. The encoded protein is CASSVSSGQSYEQYF. Full variable domain (rest looked up from reference TRBV9 and TRBJ2-7): DSGVTQTPKHLITATGQRVTLRCSPRSGDLSVYWYQQSLDQGLQFLIQYYNGEERAKGNILERFSAQQFPDLHSELNLSSLELGDSALYFCASSVSSGQSYEQYFGPGTRLTVT.

This clone was recorded only once. The genes are TRBV7-9 and TRBJ1-1, with TRBD1 as a possible D gene (6 bases). V was cut by 1 base and J by 1 base, with 7 bases left in between. Germline V CDR1 and CDR2: SEHNR, FQNEAQ (reference sequence). This CDR3 contains 14 residues. CDR3 nucleotide sequence: TGTGCCAGCAGCTTAGTGGGGGCGAACACTGAAGCTTTCTTT. Its translation: CASSLVGANTEAFF. The variable domain in full, with the rest retrieved from reference TRBV7-9 and TRBJ1-1, is DTGVSQNPRHKITKRGQNVTFRCDPISEHNRLYWYRQTLGQGPEFLTYFQNEAQLEKSRLLSDRFSAERPKGSFSTLEIQRTEQGDSAMYLCASSLVGANTEAFFGQGTRLTVV.

This clone appeared a few times. The chain is built from TRBV7-6 and TRBJ2-3; D remains unclear. With 3 bases removed from V and 2 bases from J, the gap between germline ends came to 12 bases. Per germline, CDR1 SGHVS and CDR2 FNYEAQ. The CDR3 contains 15 residues. The CDR3 here is CASSLSVQITDTQYF. CDR3 nucleotides: TGTGCCAGCAGCTTGTCAGTACAGATCACAGATACGCAGTATTTT.

V usage is TRBV4-1 and J usage is TRBJ2-5; D unresolved. The V gene's germline CDR1 is MGHRA and CDR2 YSYEKL. The CDR3 sequence is 14 residues long. V was cut by 0 bases and J by 5 bases, with 10 bases left in between. In DNA, the CDR3 is TGCGCCAGCAGCCAAGATCGTCGTTCGGAGACCCAGTACTTC. This encodes CASSQDRRSETQYF.

This clone was counted a few times. The CDR3 nucleotides read TGTGCCAGCAGCTCAGGCGCGGGGCTCTACGAGCAGTACTTC. Its translation is CASSSGAGLYEQYF. This sequence joins TRBV5-6 and TRBJ2-7; TRBD2 might be the D (6 bases). The CDR3 loop spans 14 amino acids. V was cut by 3 bases and J by 3 bases, with 13 bases left in between. CDR1 SGHDT and CDR2 YYEEEE come from the germline V gene.

The genes are TRBV11-2 and TRBJ2-7; possibly TRBD2 for D (5 bases). Germline CDR1 SGHAT, CDR2 FQNNGV. V was pared by 1 base and J by 0 bases, with 10 bases between. The CDR3 spans 15 residues. The CDR3, as DNA: TGTGCCAGCAGCTTAGGCGTGGGGAGCTCCTACGAGCAGTACTTC. This encodes CASSLGVGSSYEQYF.